This T cell receptor (beta chain) was recorded in a study of blood T cell repertoires in COVID-19. This CDR3 comprises 15 residues. The germline CDR1 and CDR2 sequences are SGHNT and YYREEE (reference sequence). Trimming shortened V by 3 bases and J by 8 bases, and 18 bases separated the two germline ends. In the original analysis: Quantification of nucleated cells was approximated via reference gene primer amplification. Sequenced by immunoSEQ multiplex PCR; TCRdb stores in-frame clones only, minus some. The DNA gave D and trimming, while V, J and clone size come from that table. The data show about 180,000 clones, roughly 88% seen once.

V gene TRBV5-4 combines with J gene TRBJ2-1, with D perhaps matching TRBD2 (6 bases). Sequencing was done on a sample of peripheral blood. This receptor was obtained from a woman aged 40-49 years with COVID-19, enrolled during active disease. Here the CDR3 DNA reads TGTGCCAGCAGCTCCGCGCGGGGAGGAATTGATGAGCAGTTCTTC. Amino acids: CASSSARGGIDEQFF.